This T cell receptor (beta chain) was recorded in a study of cytomegalovirus exposure and HLA in healthy donors (dated by TCRdb to about 2017). General notes on the study: In an earlier analysis of around 540 of the donors, 276 Gb of sequence data and 90 million to 120 million unique TCR beta sequences from 180 million or so T cells were reported. About 300 gigabases of sequencing data and tens of millions of unique TCR sequences were included in an early release covering under 650 HLA-typed donors. Of the approximately 400 genotyped donors, over 70% fell in the genetic ancestry cluster associated with self-reported Caucasian donors. The aim of the study was to test whether cataloging public T cell receptors could identify signatures of past pathogen exposure. The T cell repertoires of under 750 subjects were profiled by immunosequencing and related to cytomegalovirus serostatus. Besides the first cohort of 666 subjects, a separate validation cohort made up of 120 different subjects was used. To predict cytomegalovirus infection status, the study brought together high-throughput TCR immunosequencing, statistical association of individual TCRs with disease status, and machine learning. In a later analysis, previously published TCR beta repertoires from several hundred donors were re-analyzed and high-resolution HLA genotyping was added so that TCR occurrence patterns could be studied. The later analysis used no new phenotypic data to find candidate immune exposures, relying instead on TCR beta sequences and their occurrence across donors. An earlier analysis of several hundred of the donors used high-throughput TCR beta sequencing to judge whether each TCR beta V gene segment behaved as functional or pseudogenic. Donor age, sex, ethnicity and CMV serostatus were collected together with the repertoire data. A later genetic analysis took genome-wide SNP genotypes for about three fifths of the 666 donors and used that subset as a discovery cohort. All discovery cohort repertoires had been generated using a single sequencing platform. HLA typing included class I and class II loci at four-digit resolution. Typing coverage differed by locus: A, B, C, DRB1 and DQB1 were typed in roughly 629-630 donors, DQA1 in about 500, DPA1 in 600 to 610, and DPB1 in around 440. Four to six DR-DQ haplotypes were handled as single units for association and clustering, since linkage in the cohort was strong. Among a few hundred genotyped donors of the cohort, an average of around 240,000 unique TCR beta nucleotide sequences were sequenced per donor, about a sixth of them non-productive. Study-wide findings and limitations: Most TCR sequences were observed very rarely across donors, whereas some public TCRs were present in many individuals. Because some donors lacked HLA typing at each locus, the association tests relied only on the typed subset. Around 16 rarely observed V segments, including chromosome 9 orphons, were excluded from the earlier analysis of about 500 of the donors because counts were too low. According to a later genetic analysis, donors in an Asian-associated ancestry cluster had fewer N-insertions in productive TCRs than the approximately 650-donor mean. A later analysis found that HLA-associated TCR beta chains were more clonally expanded and had lower generation probabilities than equally common non-associated chains. According to a later analysis, TCR association rates differed among HLA loci, with DRB1 alleles showing the most associated TCRs and HLA-C alleles showing the fewest. Sequencing depth was assumed to be roughly uniform across donors in the presence/absence analyses, though that assumption may not hold. A further reported finding was that TCR beta sequences accurately predicted the HLA-A and HLA-B alleles for most subjects in the first cohort. In this cohort, only TCR beta chains were sequenced, and detectable features were limited by the absence of alpha or paired-chain data. The only immune exposure information available for the cohort was CMV serostatus. In both the original and validation cohorts, the classifier was reported to diagnose cytomegalovirus status with high specificity and sensitivity. In vitro tests confirmed that a few of the cytomegalovirus-associated TCR beta chains recognize cytomegalovirus antigens. An association between a missense DCLRE1C variant and V-gene and J-gene trimming of TCR beta chains was found in a later genetic analysis and replicated in an independent cohort. Several of the top co-occurrence clusters appeared to be linked to parvovirus B19, influenza, CMV and Epstein-Barr virus, according to a later analysis. Some IMGT-functional V segments, including TRBV6-2 and TRBV6-3, could not be told apart with the 87-base-pair reads, so those segments were excluded. In a later analysis, some 17,000 TCR beta sequences were associated with specific HLA alleles at a false discovery rate of 0.05. The authors suggested that the approach could potentially be generalized to other disease states and immunological phenotypes. A cluster of highly shared sequence variants was judged likely to represent a technical artifact of the sequencing pipeline. Correlated functional status among segregating V segments might reflect linkage disequilibrium, but an unknown experimental factor could not be ruled out. A later analysis found that most CMV-associated TCR beta chains appeared HLA-restricted, with HLA associations seemingly driven largely by CMV exposure. In an earlier analysis of approximately 590 of the donors, most TCR beta V segments appeared in productive rearrangements about 87% or about 30% of the time, broadly matching IMGT annotations. In the study, 150 to 200 TCR beta chains were listed as associated with cytomegalovirus. When HLA alleles, especially DR and DQ, strongly co-occurred, TCR associations were difficult to assign to individual alleles.

From the cysteine up to the phenylalanine, the CDR3 has a length of 13 residues. The DNA shown is the 39-base CDR3, in frame from base 1. CDR1 and CDR2 are drawn from the germline V gene (reference sequence): WNHNN, SYGVQD. Trimming takes 0 bases from V and 4 bases from J, and the germline ends sit 6 bases apart. The cohort was made up of roughly 670 healthy bone marrow donors. Cohort members were all nominally healthy when sampled, although unrecorded immune exposures were likely present. The donor tested CMV seronegative and was one of the 352 seronegative cohort members. A peripheral blood sample was collected from each donor, and TCR beta sequencing was performed on peripheral blood mononuclear cells. The Qiagen DNeasy Blood Extraction Kit was used to extract genomic DNA from the blood cell samples. Libraries were constructed by the immunoSEQ multiplex PCR assay. For the multiplex PCR, a mixture combining 60 forward primers for TCR Vbeta segments and 13 reverse primers for TCR Jbeta segments was used. The CDR3 region of rearranged TCR beta genes was amplified from genomic DNA with a multiplex PCR assay. The amplified TCR beta libraries were sequenced on the Illumina HiSeq System as 87-base-pair reads. The study's processing was this. A later analysis counted about 80 million unique TCR beta chains across the 640 or so repertoires, and around 12 million of these chains were shared by at least two donors. Raw reads were error-corrected and collapsed into unique sequences with a nearest-neighbor algorithm that merged closely related sequences to remove PCR and sequencing errors. Alignment of CDR3 sequences to IMGT reference sequences was used to assign V, D and J gene segments. Each retained sequence needed at least a six-nucleotide match to both a V gene segment and a J gene segment. Rearrangements were called productive when the CDR3 lacked stop codons and stayed in frame with V and J; all others were non-productive. Following IMGT convention, CDR3 was defined as the stretch from the second conserved V-encoded cysteine up to the conserved J-encoded phenylalanine. The earlier analysis of about 640 of the donors excluded any sequence lacking an unambiguous match to a single V gene segment. An earlier analysis of several hundred of the donors called V segments functional above 56.7% productive rearrangements and segregating when the between-donor standard deviation exceeded 5%. To diagnose cytomegalovirus status from the catalog of TCR beta chain sequences, a statistical classification framework was built. V and J gene assignment, in a later analysis, came from comparing TCR nucleotide sequences with IMGT/GENE-DB human TR gene sequences. A later analysis assigned CDR3 sequences and most-parsimonious VDJ recombination scenarios with the TCRdist pipeline. In a later analysis, each TCR beta chain was defined by its CDR3 amino acid sequence together with its V-gene family, and reads without a unique V-gene family were excluded. To address suspected cross-contamination and a sequencing artifact, a later analysis removed a few hundred highly shared, low-generation-probability nucleotide sequences. In a later analysis, a clonal expansion index was calculated for each public chain from normalized within-repertoire ranks of inferred template counts. A later analysis computed generation probabilities with a VDJ recombination model fitted to out-of-frame rearrangements, and checked the results against IGoR. In a later analysis, TCR-TCR, TCR-HLA and TCR-CMV co-occurrence was scored with hypergeometric tests, and a repertoire-size bias correction was applied to TCR pairs. In a later analysis, false discovery rates were estimated by permuting HLA or CMV assignments 20 times. In a later analysis, co-occurring TCRs were grouped with DBSCAN, and TCRdist sequence similarity was added when clustering was performed within HLA-allele-positive subsets. Co-occurrence clustering excluded repertoires with fewer than 30,000 or more than 120,000 public chains, plus five with anomalous nucleotide sharing. As stored in TCRdb, this immuneACCESS dataset retains in-frame rearrangements with V and J assigned. A fraction of the clones does not appear; measured against another copy, unresolved V genes explain less than half of the discrepancy, and the remainder lacks a known reason. That table supplies the V and J calls and clone size; D and trimming were determined from the DNA. The sample table records more than 60,000 clones; 65% to 80% of these occur just once. The biggest ten clones account for roughly 3% of the sample.

A remark on this clone: Its antigen is still unknown. Base qualities were left out, and no much larger clone turns up one base away.

Sequenced sample: PBMCs. The V and J segments used are TRBV10-1 and TRBJ1-1; TRBD1 could be the D gene, as 6 bases match. The sequence was collected from a woman under 40 in good health and CMV-seronegative. The nucleotide sequence is TGCGCCAGCAGTGAGTCGACAGGCACTGAAGCTTTCTTT. The resulting protein is CASSESTGTEAFF.